This T cell receptor beta chain was sequenced for a study of HIV-infected children after antiretroviral therapy interruption (dated by TCRdb to between 2018 and 2021). About the study as a whole: Eight children were included: four on planned treatment interruption and four on continuous treatment, all with CD4+ count above 500 and viral load below 50 copies/ml. The interruption group had a median age of about 9.5 years, and the continuous treatment group had a median age of approximately 8 years. Most participating children had recorded exposure to EBV and CMV. Samples from the interruption arm were taken at week 0, at week 12, at the end of interruption (week 24 or 48), and about 3 years after the study ended. In the continuous-treatment arm, samples from corresponding weeks 0, 48 and 150 were analyzed. Alongside measurements of thymic output, TCR repertoires of children on planned treatment interruption were compared with TCR repertoires of children on continuous antiretroviral treatment. Broader findings and caveats from the paper: For naive CD4+ repertoires of PTI patients, CDR3 sharing between time points dropped once interruption began, while many sequences were shared between the end of interruption and 3 years later. Minor non-naive CD45RA+ populations such as EMRA or stem memory cells might have been included among the sorted CD45RA+ naive cells. An increase in the naive CD4+ Gini coefficient was observed by the end of treatment interruption, suggesting clonal expansion, and a return to baseline was observed by 3 years. The low number of patients is a limitation and the data should be interpreted with caution.

The CDR3 spans 14 residues, from the cysteine through the phenylalanine. Only the CDR3 DNA is retained, 42 bases long and in frame from the first base. According to the germline V gene, CDR1 reads SGHDT and CDR2 reads YYEEEE. Trimming at the junction amounts to 0 bases on V and 7 bases on J, and the germline ends lie 13 bases apart. Library preparation was by 3' RACE. TCR libraries were constructed from RNA with a 3' RACE protocol that used unique molecular identifiers to correct for PCR amplification bias. As many as 12 amplicon libraries were pooled and then sequenced on an Illumina MiSeq using v2 2x250 paired-end chemistry. The original methods were these. Decombinator was used to process the reads, assigning V and J genes and CDR3 and applying barcode-based correction of errors and PCR bias. Before the Gini coefficient was calculated with the R ineq package, repertoires were subsampled to the same depth. CDR3 similarity was assessed with GLIPH, Hamming distance and a shared triplet metric. The raw public reads went through TCRdb reprocessing: fastp at Q25, MiXCR clone calling, in-frame beta chains kept. One record per CDR3 amino acid sequence lists the most common genes and DNA. The V and J calls and clone size come from TCRdb's table, not from the authors' own analysis. The sample table contains about 83,000 distinct CDR3 sequences; only one count was recorded for less than 7% of them. About 1.1% of the sample goes to the ten largest clones.

This specimen's treatment or condition label, per the study, means: PENTA 11 planned treatment interruption arm or continuous ART arm. The participants, all children from the United Kingdom aged 2 to 15 years, had been on at least three-drug ART for a minimum of 24 weeks. Cryopreserved PBMCs containing at least 5 million viable cells were required, and several candidate patients were excluded because of low viable PBMC yield. Using a FACSAria III cell sorter, naive CD4+ CD45RA+ CD45RO- T cells were FACS-sorted out of thawed PBMCs. The sorted cells were fixed, and RNA was then extracted with the RNeasy FFPE kit and afterward with the RNeasy Micro kit. Many counts were recorded for this clonotype. Its recognized antigen is unknown. Base-call qualities are not available, and no considerably larger clone is one nucleotide away.

The V gene is TRBV5-6 and the J gene is TRBJ1-1, with the D segment identity uncertain. The sequence was collected from a pool of human donors with HIV. The sample consisted of CD45RA+ CD4+ T cells from PBMCs, pooled from several time points, taken from a donor given antiretroviral therapy, either interrupted or continuous. The cell subset or site tag for this specimen amounts to: naive CD4+ CD45RA+ CD45RO- T cells. The CDR3 has the sequence CASSLGLNGDEAFF. The sequenced DNA: TGTGCCAGCAGCTTGGGGTTAAACGGAGATGAAGCTTTCTTT.